This TCR beta chain emerged from a study of vaccination and CD4 T cells after COVID-19. Background on the study: Each participant underwent a two-dose regimen of either the BNT162b2 or the mRNA-1273 vaccine. With a range of 35 to 161, the median interval from diagnosis to drawing post-COVID samples was about 100 days.

Points on this clonotype: Its specificity is not known.

Germline assignment: CDR1 LNHDA and CDR2 SQIVND (reference sequence). V lost 1 base, J lost 5 bases, and 10 bases lay in between. This CDR3 is 14 amino acids long. The assay that was used to sequence DNA from cultured CD4+ T cells was the Oncomine TCR Beta short-read assay. A single record per CDR3 protein comes from TCRdb applying MiXCR to the PCR reads. The sample has more than 20,000 distinct CDR3 sequences, about three quarters seen once. Treatment reported: approximately 9-day PBMC culture with coronavirus spike peptide pools or control peptides (ViraFEST assay). Once peptide pools had expanded antigen-specific T cells, ViraFEST sequenced TCRs.

The receptor comes from a human donor who had recovered from COVID-19. The rearrangement uses TRBV19 and TRBJ2-3; D unresolved. Sequenced input: CD4+ T cells from blood, cultured in vitro. The CDR3: CASSIGLLGDTQYF. CDR3 nucleotide sequence: TGTGCCAGTAGTATAGGGCTCTTGGGAGATACGCAGTATTTT. The full variable domain, in which reference TRBV19 and TRBJ2-3 provide the parts outside the CDR3, is DGGITQSPKYLFRKEGQNVTLSCEQNLNHDAMYWYRQDPGQGLRLIYYSQIVNDFQKGDIAEGYSVSREKKESFPLTVTSAQKNPTAFYLCASSIGLLGDTQYFGPGTRLTVL.